The 14 T cell receptor beta chains below come from one sample, sequenced in a study of blood T cell repertoires in COVID-19. Only in-frame clones appear in the TCRdb table, and some are missing; sequencing was by immunoSEQ multiplex PCR. The profile shows roughly 55,000 clones, approximately 80% of them singletons. Sequenced material: peripheral blood. The receptors shown here come from a man older than 75 with acute or convalescent COVID-19.

J is TRBJ1-2 and V is TRBV25-1; no clear D gene. CDR1 MGHDK and CDR2 SYGVNS come from the germline V gene. CDR3 length equals 13 residues. V lost 4 bases and J lost 3, with 9 bases in between. CDR3 sequence reads: CASSALGYYGYTF. The DNA for the CDR3 is TGTGCCAGCAGTGCCCTAGGATACTATGGCTACACCTTC.

The V and J genes are TRBV5-1 and TRBJ1-2; a possible D gene is TRBD1 (5 bases). CDR1 is SGHRS, CDR2 YFSETQ, per germline. Trimming shortened V by 3 bases and J by 0 bases, and 12 bases separated the two germline ends. The CDR3 runs to 15 residues. CDR3 DNA sequence: TGCGCCAGCAGCTGGGGCAGGTTAGCTAACTATGGCTACACCTTC. This encodes CASSWGRLANYGYTF.

The V and J genes are TRBV25-1 and TRBJ1-4; D not certain. V lost 2 bases to trimming and J lost 13 bases, with 14 bases between them. Germline assignment: CDR1 MGHDK and CDR2 SYGVNS. This CDR3 region has 13 residues. The CDR3 spells CASSEESGYRLFF. CDR3 coding DNA: TGTGCCAGCAGTGAAGAATCGGGGTATAGACTGTTTTTT.

The rearrangement links TRBV6-2 or TRBV6-3 to TRBJ2-7; no firm D call. This CDR3 region has 12 residues. Trimming stripped 2 bases from V and 2 bases from J, with 4 bases between. Germline V CDR1 and CDR2: MNHEY, SVGEGT. CDR3 nucleotide sequence: TGTGCCAGCAGTTACACAGCCTACGAGCAGTACTTC. Its translation is CASSYTAYEQYF.

A few counts support this clone. This chain connects TRBV28 to TRBJ1-5, with 10 bases fitting TRBD1. Germline trimming cut 5 bases from V and 0 bases from J; bases unmatched to any gene: 10. CDR1 and CDR2 (germline): MDHEN, SYDVKM. The CDR3 loop spans 18 amino acids. As DNA, the CDR3 is TGTGCCAGCAGTGAACCCGGGACAGGGGAGTTTAGCAATCAGCCCCAGCATTTT. Translation: CASSEPGTGEFSNQPQHF.

This rearrangement joins TRBV2 to TRBJ2-7; 8 bases are a match to TRBD1. Germline CDR1 and CDR2: SNHLY and FYNNEI. V was clipped by 4 bases and J by 0 bases; unmatched bases: 2. CDR3 length equals 14 residues. The CDR3, as DNA: TGTGCCAGCAGTGGACAGGGGAGCTCCTACGAGCAGTACTTC. Amino acids: CASSGQGSSYEQYF.

The chain recombines TRBV30 with TRBJ2-5; tentatively, D is TRBD1 (6 bases). V lost 0 bases to trimming and J lost 5 bases, with 10 bases between them. This CDR3 comprises 13 residues. Germline lookup yields CDR1 GTSNPN and CDR2 SVGIG (reference sequence). CDR3 DNA: TGTGCCTGGAGTGTAAAGGGGGTTGAGACCCAGTACTTC. Residues: CAWSVKGVETQYF.

The CDR3 region is CASTPRHNIYNEQFF. The CDR3 DNA reads TGTGCCAGCACCCCCCGACACAACATCTACAATGAGCAGTTCTTC. V is TRBV3-1 (or the pseudogene TRBV3-2) and J is TRBJ2-1; D gene unclear. Germline V gene sequence: CDR1 LGHDT, CDR2 YNNKEL (reference sequence). The V gene lost 7 bases and the J gene lost 3 bases, with 16 bases spanning the gap. CDR3 length equals 15 residues.

The J gene is TRBJ1-1, the V gene TRBV4-1; D unclear. CDR1 and CDR2 (germline): MGHRA, YSYEKL. The CDR3 extends over 13 amino acids. The germline V and J ends were trimmed by 5 bases and 6 bases, with 13 bases remaining between them. CDR3 nucleotides: TGCGCCAGCAGCTCCGGGGAGATCCCTGAAGCTTTCTTT. Translation gives CASSSGEIPEAFF.

V usage is TRBV19 and J usage is TRBJ2-2; D is unclear. The length of the CDR3 is 14 residues. Germline CDR1 reads LNHDA; CDR2 reads SQIVND (reference sequence). V was cut by 5 bases and J by 7 bases, with 14 bases left in between. The chain's CDR3 is CASSSWALGGELFF. In DNA, the CDR3 is TGTGCCAGTAGTTCTTGGGCCCTGGGCGGGGAGCTGTTTTTT.

The rearrangement joins TRBV6-5 to TRBJ2-5; weak D call: TRBD2 (6 bases). The V and J ends lost 1 base and 3 bases respectively, with 9 bases between them. The germline V gene encodes CDR1 MNHEY and CDR2 SVGAGI. This CDR3 contains 14 residues. CDR3 sequence reads: CASSYFSGEETQYF. As DNA, the CDR3 is TGTGCCAGCAGTTACTTTAGCGGTGAAGAGACCCAGTACTTC.

V is TRBV7-2 and J is TRBJ1-2, with TRBD1 matching 9 bases. CDR1 is SGHTA, CDR2 FQGNSA, per germline. This CDR3 is 15 amino acids long. After removal of 5 bases from V and 11 bases from J, the junction contained 15 bases not matched to a gene. The chain's CDR3 is CASSEQVGQGMRYTF. The CDR3 bases are TGTGCCAGCAGCGAACAAGTGGGACAGGGTATGCGGTACACCTTC.

The rearrangement uses TRBV30 and TRBJ2-1, with D tentatively TRBD2 (6 bases). In germline, CDR1 is GTSNPN, CDR2 SVGIG (reference sequence). Deletions cut 4 bases from V and 3 bases from J, with 19 bases between. CDR3 length: 16 amino acids. For the CDR3, the DNA is TGTGCCTGGATCCCCGGGGGAGCCAAAGGCTACAATGAGCAGTTCTTC. It encodes CAWIPGGAKGYNEQFF.

This clone has a single count. This sequence joins TRBV5-1 and TRBJ1-4; 7 nucleotides agree with TRBD1. This CDR3 region has 17 residues. V lost 4 bases, J lost 0 bases, and 9 bases stayed unmatched. The germline CDR1 and CDR2 sequences are SGHRS and YFSETQ. The CDR3 loop is CASSPGTDFATNEKLFF. CDR3 nucleotides: TGCGCCAGCAGCCCCGGGACAGACTTTGCAACTAATGAAAAACTGTTTTTT.